This TCR beta chain was found in a study of sequential checkpoint blockade in melanoma. Turning to the study itself: First-line arms were nivolumab then ipilimumab, or the reverse, randomized 1:1. After both sequences, patients received maintenance nivolumab.

Generated by immunoSEQ multiplex PCR, the TCRdb table keeps only in-frame clones and is missing some. The top ten hold 22% of the sample, which has over 10,000 clones, around two thirds seen once. The V and J ends lost 5 bases and 4 bases, in that order; junction bases with no gene match: 9. The CDR3 has 16 residues. Germline-derived CDR1 and CDR2 are SGHAT and FQNNGV. Treatment indicated: randomized to nivolumab then ipilimumab (arm A) or the reverse (arm B). DNA-damaging chemotherapy had not been given to any patient beforehand. V usage is TRBV11-2 and J usage is TRBJ2-1; 9 nucleotides agree with TRBD1. This TCR was recovered from a human donor with melanoma. The source material was CD8+ T cells sorted from blood (inferred from file names), sampled from a patient given nivolumab and ipilimumab in sequence. The CDR3 DNA follows: TGTGCCAGCAGCGGGACAGGGAATGACCTTTACAATGAGCAGTTCTTC. Translated, it gives CASSGTGNDLYNEQFF. Full variable domain (outside the CDR3, taken from reference TRBV11-2 and TRBJ2-1): EAGVAQSPRYKIIEKRQSVAFWCNPISGHATLYWYQQILGQGPKLLIQFQNNGVVDDSQLPKDRFSAERLKGVDSTLKIQPAKLEDSAVYLCASSGTGNDLYNEQFFGPGTRLTVL.